This TCR beta chain was sequenced for a study of PD-L1 blockade in urothelial cancer (dated by TCRdb to the late 2010s). With respect to the entire study: Therapy was started at some point between 2012 and 2014 for all patients, and atezolizumab 1,200 mg was administered intravenously every 3 weeks. Durable clinical benefit was defined as progression-free survival longer than 6 months, and TCR features were also tested against progression-free and overall survival. Pretreatment blood TCR-seq was available for nearly 30 patients, at least one posttreatment blood collection was obtained for some 24 patients, and tumor TCR-seq was available for some 24 patients. Durable clinical benefit was achieved by nine patients but not by the remaining 20. Blood samples gave a median of about 150,000 T cells and 82,636 unique TCRs, with a median clonality of around 0.074. Blood samples were analyzed 3 weeks after the start of treatment (second dose) and 6 weeks after the start of treatment. About 85% of the roughly 29 patients were males with bladder-origin urothelial cancer, and about 65% of the 29 reported a prior smoking history. Whole exome sequencing and RNA sequencing of pretreatment tumors were performed alongside TCR sequencing in the same patients. Pretreatment tumor samples, along with matched peripheral blood collected serially before and after atezolizumab treatment, underwent TCR sequencing. An exploratory multi-omic analysis was conducted of the somatic, immune and clinical correlates of response to PD-L1 blockade with atezolizumab in urothelial cancer. An ECOG performance status of 0 or 1 was recorded for the patients, and 0 to 3 prior chemotherapy regimens had been received by the patients. The full study reports these points: At 3 weeks after the start of treatment, tumor-associated TCR clones in peripheral blood had expanded more in patients with durable benefit (n of about 21, p = 0.022). Because the sample size was small (n = 29) and many of the analyses were exploratory, the results are meant to be hypothesis-generating. Improved progression-free and overall survival was associated with having pretreatment peripheral blood TCR clonality below the median.

This clone has only a few counts. There is no known antigen for this receptor. The sample holds no much larger clone one base away, and base qualities are not on file. The cohort included 25 to 35 patients with locally advanced or metastatic urothelial carcinoma who were treated at Memorial Sloan Kettering on a trial protocol. Peripheral blood mononuclear cells were collected pretreatment and during treatment, with between 1 and 8 total time points obtained per patient. The Qiagen DNeasy Blood extraction kit was used to purify genomic DNA from total PBMCs and tumor samples. PBMCs were collected pretreatment and during treatment and were isolated and stored as previously described. The germline V gene gives CDR1 as SGHRS and CDR2 as YFSETQ. Trimmed from V: 4 bases; trimmed from J: 5 bases; junction bases lacking a gene match: 7. The CDR3 goes from the cysteine to the phenylalanine over 16 residues. CDR3 DNA is the only sequence kept; it has 48 bases, read in frame from the first base.

Synthetic TCR analog templates were spiked into each PCR to estimate absolute template abundance from read counts. Using the immunoSEQ assay, TCRbeta CDR3 regions were amplified from genomic DNA with bias-controlled V and J gene primers. Sequencing of rearranged TCRbeta segments was performed at approximately 20X coverage. In the original analysis: Clustering was used to correct sequencing errors, and CDR3s were annotated against IMGT so that V, D and J genes could be assigned. Downstream analyses used only productive TCRbeta rearrangements, leaving out any out-of-frame or stop-codon sequences. Clonality was calculated as one minus the Shannon entropy normalized by the log of the number of unique productive sequences. Fisher's exact test with Benjamini-Hochberg correction, using a cutoff of adjusted p below 0.01, was how clones that differed between time points or between blood and tumor were identified. The source is immuneACCESS, and TCRdb retained only in-frame sequences with V and J called. Part of the clones is not carried over; for the studies checked, unresolved V genes explain less than half of this, and the remainder is unexplained. Clone size and the V and J calls come from that table; the DNA yielded D and trimming. This sample is represented by 90,000 to 120,000 clones; roughly nine tenths of them were singletons. In total, the top ten clones hold 0.75% to 0.95% of the sample.

The clonotype comes from a woman of 80 years or more with urothelial cancer. The sequencing used PBMCs, collected around atezolizumab (anti-PD-L1) treatment. The chain couples TRBV5-1 to TRBJ2-5; a stretch of 14 junction bases matches TRBD2. DNA sequence: TGCGCCAGCAGCCCGGGACTAGCGGGAGCGGGCGAGACCCAGTACTTC. Its protein is CASSPGLAGAGETQYF.